Listed here are 8 T cell receptor beta chains from one sample, sequenced in a study of blood T cell repertoires in COVID-19 (dated by TCRdb to 2020 to 2021). Library preparation used the immunoSEQ multiplex PCR assay. In its TCRdb copy, this immuneACCESS table keeps in-frame sequences only and misses some clones. Where compared with another copy, unresolved V genes explain less than half of these, and the others have no known cause. This sample lists 200,000 or so clones; about 87% were detected once. Clones ranked in the top ten supply under 2% of the sample. What was sequenced was peripheral blood. The receptors stem from a man aged 65-85 years with acute or convalescent COVID-19.

The chain's CDR3 is CSVEGPEDRSTDTQYF. The CDR3 DNA reads as TGCAGCGTTGAGGGACCCGAGGACAGAAGCACAGATACGCAGTATTTT. The chain couples TRBV29-1 to TRBJ2-3; possibly TRBD1 for D (6 bases). The CDR3 totals 16 residues. From germline, CDR1 is SQVTM and CDR2 ANQGSEA. Trimming cost V 3 bases and J 0 bases, with 16 bases left between them.

The chain uses TRBV4-2 and TRBJ2-7; possibly TRBD2 for D (6 bases). Per germline, CDR1 LGHNA and CDR2 YNFKEQ. The CDR3 covers 16 residues. Trimming pared 0 bases from V and 1 base from J, leaving 13 bases between. The DNA of the CDR3 is TGTGCCAGCAGCCAAGATTGGGACTCTCTGTCCTACGAGCAGTACTTC. Translating it yields CASSQDWDSLSYEQYF.

The V call is TRBV5-1, the J call TRBJ2-1; 10 bases line up with TRBD2. The germline V gene encodes CDR1 SGHRS and CDR2 YFSETQ. The CDR3 spans 17 residues. The trim removed 3 bases at V and 3 bases at J, leaving 9 bases unmatched. CDR3 in amino acids: CASSYQATSGFYNEQFF. CDR3 DNA sequence: TGCGCCAGCAGCTACCAGGCGACTAGCGGGTTCTACAATGAGCAGTTCTTC. Combining the CDR3 with reference TRBV5-1 and TRBJ2-1 gives the whole variable domain KAGVTQTPRYLIKTRGQQVTLSCSPISGHRSVSWYQQTPGQGLQFLFEYFSETQRNKGNFPGRFSGRQFSNSRSEMNVSTLELGDSALYLCASSYQATSGFYNEQFFGPGTRLTVL.

This clone was seen ten or more times. The same CDR3 arises from other DNA sequences in this sample as well. The rearrangement uses TRBV27 and TRBJ1-1, with TRBD1 matching 10 bases. CDR1 MNHEY and CDR2 SMNVEV come from the germline V gene (reference sequence). CDR3 size: 15 residues. V lost 6 bases and J lost 0; bases outside the gene matches: 4. CDR3 loop: CASSPTGGMNTEAFF. The CDR3 DNA sequence: TGTGCCAGCAGCCCGACAGGGGGCATGAACACTGAAGCTTTCTTT.

The V call is TRBV29-1, the J call TRBJ1-5; D is undetermined. Germline CDR1 SQVTM, CDR2 ANQGSEA. Between the trimmed V and J ends, which lost 4 bases and 4 bases, there was a span of 8 bases. The CDR3 spans 12 residues. Here the CDR3 reads CSVVAGNQPQHF. The CDR3 DNA reads TGCAGCGTTGTCGCGGGGAATCAGCCCCAGCATTTT.

The chain recombines TRBV5-1 with TRBJ2-7; unclear D gene. Looked up from germline, CDR1 is SGHRS and CDR2 is YFSETQ. Trimming removed 4 bases from V and 6 bases from J, with 17 bases in between. The CDR3 runs to 14 residues. In DNA form, the CDR3 reads TGCGCCAGCAGCGAGACGCCCGGGTCTAGCGAGCAGTACTTC. Residues: CASSETPGSSEQYF.

V gene TRBV6-2 or TRBV6-3 combines with J gene TRBJ1-5; D gene uncertain. This CDR3 has 15 residues. Germline V gene sequence: CDR1 MNHEY, CDR2 SVGEGT. Between the trimmed V and J ends, which lost 6 bases and 0 bases, there was a span of 12 bases. CDR3 DNA sequence: TGTGCCAGCAGCACCCAGGCTTTTAGCAATCAGCCCCAGCATTTT. Translation: CASSTQAFSNQPQHF.

The V gene is TRBV18, the J gene TRBJ2-1; 8 bases fit TRBD1. Germline V CDR1 and CDR2: KGHSH, LQKENI. This CDR3 spans 17 amino acids. After removal of 3 bases from V and 6 bases from J, the junction contained 13 bases not matched to a gene. The CDR3 nucleotides are TGTGCCAGCTCACCTCGCCCTAGGACAGGGATCGGCAATGAGCAGTTCTTC. It encodes CASSPRPRTGIGNEQFF.